The 5 T cell receptor beta chains listed next were all sequenced from one sample in a study of OX40 agonist ivuxolimab in advanced cancers. Sequencing was performed with immunoSEQ multiplex PCR; in TCRdb, only in-frame clones are kept and a portion is missing. The table has about 52,000 clones, roughly 94% seen once. Material: CD4+ or CD8+ T cells sorted from blood, obtained in a trial of the OX40 agonist ivuxolimab. These receptors were taken from an adult with an advanced solid tumor such as melanoma, head and neck, liver or kidney cancer.

The CDR3 protein is CASSPPLGRGWNYEQYF. As DNA, the CDR3 is TGTGCCAGTAGTCCTCCCCTGGGCAGGGGTTGGAACTACGAGCAGTACTTC. This chain connects TRBV19 to TRBJ2-7; D is perhaps TRBD1 (6 bases). The CDR3 has 17 amino acids. Germline CDR1 and CDR2: LNHDA and SQIVND (reference sequence). The V end lost 5 bases, the J end lost 3 bases, and 23 bases lay between the germline ends.

V usage is TRBV4-1 and J usage is TRBJ2-1, with TRBD2 as a possible D gene (6 bases). V was pared by 4 bases and J by 7 bases, with 14 bases between. The CDR3 length is 14 residues. The germline CDR1 and CDR2 sequences are MGHRA and YSYEKL. CDR3 loop: CASSPGVAGNEQFF. The CDR3 DNA reads TGCGCCAGCAGCCCAGGAGTCGCGGGGAATGAGCAGTTCTTC.

The chain combines TRBV30 with TRBJ2-1; D gene uncertain. The V and J ends lost 2 bases and 5 bases respectively, with 7 bases between them. The CDR3 is 12 amino acids. Germline-derived CDR1 and CDR2 are GTSNPN and SVGIG (reference sequence). DNA for the CDR3: TGTGCCTGGAGTCTACTACACAATGAGCAGTTCTTC. Its translation is CAWSLLHNEQFF.

The V call is TRBV6-5, the J call TRBJ1-1; no clear D gene. Trimming shortened V by 11 bases and J by 1 base, and 17 bases separated the two germline ends. Germline CDR1 MNHEY, CDR2 SVGAGI. The CDR3 contains 14 residues. The CDR3 DNA is TGTGCCGCCGGGGAACCGGGATCGAACACTGAAGCTTTCTTT. Translation gives CAAGEPGSNTEAFF.

CDR3 coding DNA: TGTGCCAGCAGCTTACGAGCGGGAGCGTCTGCAGATACGCAGTATTTT. Translation gives CASSLRAGASADTQYF. This chain connects TRBV7-8 to TRBJ2-3; TRBD2 matches 8 bases. Trimming cost V 2 bases and J 4 bases; bases outside gene matches: 8. Per germline, CDR1 SGHVS and CDR2 FQNEAQ. This CDR3 is built from 16 residues.